These 8 T cell receptor beta chains were all obtained from the same sample, sequenced in a study of human T cells and chemical hapten exposure. TCRdb re-called the RACE reads with MiXCR, one entry per CDR3 protein. This sample has tens of thousands of distinct CDR3 sequences; over 9% occur once, and the top ten carry roughly 7.1%. Time point in this sample: patch test 2, 6 weeks after DPC sensitization. Regarding treatment: therapeutic diphenylcyclopropenone sensitization with weekly scalp DPC. Sequencing used whole blood, obtained in connection with sensitization to the hapten diphenylcyclopropenone (DPC). These receptors all stem from a young man with alopecia areata. Some clones in this sample may be carry-over from other donors' samples.

This clonotype was detected many times. This sequence joins TRBV29-1 and TRBJ1-3; D is unclear. The germline V gene encodes CDR1 SQVTM and CDR2 ANQGSEA. V was pared by 3 bases and J by 2 bases, with 11 bases between. The CDR3 sequence is 14 residues long. CDR3 DNA: TGCAGCGTTGATTCAGGTTTCCCTGGAAACACCATATATTTT. Translated: CSVDSGFPGNTIYF.

This clonotype was seen ten or more times. V usage is TRBV29-1 and J usage is TRBJ2-5; 8 nucleotides match TRBD1. V trimming: 4 bases; J trimming: 2 bases; junction bases outside the gene matches: 6. Germline lookup yields CDR1 SQVTM and CDR2 ANQGSEA. This CDR3 has 14 amino acids. CDR3 DNA: TGCAGCGTTGGGGGACAGGCCAGTCAAGAGACCCAGTACTTC. Amino acid sequence: CSVGGQASQETQYF. Full variable domain (outside the CDR3, taken from reference TRBV29-1 and TRBJ2-5): SAVISQKPSRDICQRGTSLTIQCQVDSQVTMMFWYRQQPGQSLTLIATANQGSEATYESGFVIDKFPISRPNLTFSTLTVSNMSPEDSSIYLCSVGGQASQETQYFGPGTRLLVL.

This clonotype was seen many times. The V and J genes are TRBV20-1 and TRBJ1-2, with D maybe TRBD1 (6 bases). V shed 3 bases and J shed 2 bases, with 10 bases lying between them. This CDR3 region has 13 residues. In germline, CDR1 is DFQATT, CDR2 SNEGSKA (reference sequence). The CDR3 sequence is CSASPTGNYGYTF. The CDR3 DNA sequence: TGCAGTGCTAGCCCCACAGGGAACTATGGCTACACCTTC.

This clonotype was observed many times. The V and J genes are TRBV7-6 and TRBJ1-3; D possibly corresponds to TRBD1 (5 bases). Germline lookup yields CDR1 SGHVS and CDR2 FNYEAQ. With 4 bases removed from V and 2 bases from J, the gap between germline ends came to 9 bases. This CDR3 has 14 residues. Written as DNA, the CDR3 is TGTGCCAGCAGCTCCCGGGACGCTGGAAACACCATATATTTT. It is translated as CASSSRDAGNTIYF.

This clonotype has a count of ten or more. The chain is built from TRBV12-3 or TRBV12-4 and TRBJ1-5, with 11 bases matching TRBD1. The CDR3 totals 15 residues. J was trimmed by 4 bases and V by 6 bases; bases with no gene match: 5. For the CDR3, the DNA is TGTGCCAGCAGCACTGGACAGGGGGCGAATCAGCCCCAGCATTTT. Amino acid sequence: CASSTGQGANQPQHF.

This clonotype was seen many times. The gene calls are TRBV14 and TRBJ1-1; D remains unclear. CDR1 SGHDN and CDR2 FVKESK come from the germline V gene. This CDR3 region has 15 residues. The V end lost 6 bases, the J end lost 0 bases, and 14 bases lay between the germline ends. CDR3 protein: CASSRLTGLNTEAFF. The CDR3 nucleotides read TGTGCCAGCAGTCGTCTGACGGGATTGAACACTGAAGCTTTCTTT. The full variable domain, in which reference TRBV14 and TRBJ1-1 provide the parts outside the CDR3, is EAGVTQFPSHSVIEKGQTVTLRCDPISGHDNLYWYRRVMGKEIKFLLHFVKESKQDESGMPNNRFLAERTGGTYSTLKVQPAELEDSGVYFCASSRLTGLNTEAFFGQGTRLTVV.

This clonotype came up a few times. The chain is built from TRBV4-1 and TRBJ2-3, with 7 bases aligning to TRBD2. Trimming removed 3 bases from V and 0 bases from J; junction bases left unmatched: 6. Germline V gives CDR1 MGHRA, CDR2 YSYEKL. The CDR3 contains 16 residues. CDR3 amino acids: CASSQPGGTSTDTQYF. The CDR3 region has the DNA TGCGCCAGCAGCCAGCCCGGGGGGACTAGCACAGATACGCAGTATTTT.

Many counts were recorded for this clonotype. The chain employs TRBV20-1 and TRBJ1-5; D is possibly TRBD1 (5 bases). CDR3 length: 15 residues. The V end was cut by 4 bases, the J end by 0 bases, with 13 bases between. The germline CDR1 and CDR2 sequences are DFQATT and SNEGSKA (reference sequence). The CDR3 DNA follows: TGCAGTGCTACCGAGGGGCAGTATAGCAATCAGCCCCAGCATTTT. Its translation: CSATEGQYSNQPQHF.